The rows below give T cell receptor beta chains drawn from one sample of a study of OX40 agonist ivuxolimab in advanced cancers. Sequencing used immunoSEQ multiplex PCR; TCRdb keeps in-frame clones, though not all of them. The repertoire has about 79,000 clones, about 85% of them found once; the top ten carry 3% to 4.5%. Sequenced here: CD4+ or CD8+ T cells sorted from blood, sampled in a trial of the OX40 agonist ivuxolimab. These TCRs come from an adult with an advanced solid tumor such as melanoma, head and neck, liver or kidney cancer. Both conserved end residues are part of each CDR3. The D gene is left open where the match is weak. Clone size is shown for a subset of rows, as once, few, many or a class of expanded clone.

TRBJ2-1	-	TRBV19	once	CASSSLAEQFF	TGTGCCAGTAGTTCGTTGGCTGAGCAGTTCTTC
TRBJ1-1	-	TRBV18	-	CASFSSPAMNTEAFF	TGTGCCAGCTTTTCCTCGCCAGCCATGAACACTGAAGCTTTCTTT
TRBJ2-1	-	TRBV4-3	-	CASSHYRGHNEQFF	TGCGCCAGCAGCCATTACCGGGGCCACAATGAGCAGTTCTTC
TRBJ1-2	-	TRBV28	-	CASSLNFGGDIYGYTF	TGTGCCAGCAGTTTGAACTTCGGCGGGGACATCTATGGCTACACCTTC
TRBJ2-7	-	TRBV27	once	CASSLLGDEQYF	TGTGCCAGCAGTTTATTGGGGGACGAGCAGTACTTC
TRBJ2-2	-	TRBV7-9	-	CASSSNSKNTGELFF	TGTGCCAGCAGCTCCAACTCAAAAAACACCGGGGAGCTGTTTTTT
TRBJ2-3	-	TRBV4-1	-	CASSHIGTDTQYF	TGCGCCAGCAGCCATATTGGAACAGATACGCAGTATTTT
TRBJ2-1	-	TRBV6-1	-	CASSEDQGGNEQFF	TGTGCCAGCAGTGAGGACCAAGGCGGGAATGAGCAGTTCTTC
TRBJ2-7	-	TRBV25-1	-	CASSESTGSSYEQYF	TGTGCCAGCAGTGAGTCGACCGGGAGCTCCTACGAGCAGTACTTC
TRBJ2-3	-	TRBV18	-	CASSKGRETDTQYF	TGTGCCAGCTCAAAGGGCAGGGAGACAGATACGCAGTATTTT
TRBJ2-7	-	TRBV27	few	CASAEGGKSYEQYF	TGTGCCAGCGCCGAGGGCGGAAAGTCCTACGAGCAGTACTTC
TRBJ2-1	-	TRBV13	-	CASSHRDHLYNEQFF	TGTGCCAGCAGTCACAGGGACCACCTTTACAATGAGCAGTTCTTC
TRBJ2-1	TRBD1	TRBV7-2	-	CASSFDRVNEQFF	TGTGCCAGCAGCTTTGACAGGGTTAATGAGCAGTTCTTC
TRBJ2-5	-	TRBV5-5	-	CASSLVGRGETQYF	TGTGCCAGCAGCTTGGTCGGTCGAGGAGAGACCCAGTACTTC
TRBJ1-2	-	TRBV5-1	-	CASSSGGGYNYGYTF	TGCGCCAGCTCCTCCGGCGGGGGGTACAACTATGGCTACACCTTC